This T cell receptor (beta chain) originates from a study of T-cell memory formation after mild COVID-19. Regarding the study as a whole: Detection of some responders pre-infection suggested pre-existing cross-reactive memory T cells participated.

This clonotype occurred a few times. What it binds is not known. The length of the CDR3 is 15 residues. J gave up 3 bases and V 3 bases, and 4 bases lay outside the gene matches. Germline values: CDR1 LNHDA, CDR2 SQIVND (reference sequence). MiXCR was run by TCRdb on the 5' RACE reads, yielding one entry per CDR3 protein. The data show approximately 240,000 distinct CDR3 sequences, with about 16% seen just once and 3.5% held by the top ten. Sequences were obtained from PBMCs or a T cell subset sorted from them (not recorded which). The genes are TRBV19 and TRBJ2-1, with 8 bases matching TRBD2. The receptor comes from a man aged 18 to 30 who had mild COVID-19 (a few samples of this study predate the infection). Cell type and time point are not known. In DNA, the CDR3 is TGTGCCAGTAGTATCCGTAGCGGGGTCTACAATGAGCAGTTCTTC. It translates to CASSIRSGVYNEQFF.